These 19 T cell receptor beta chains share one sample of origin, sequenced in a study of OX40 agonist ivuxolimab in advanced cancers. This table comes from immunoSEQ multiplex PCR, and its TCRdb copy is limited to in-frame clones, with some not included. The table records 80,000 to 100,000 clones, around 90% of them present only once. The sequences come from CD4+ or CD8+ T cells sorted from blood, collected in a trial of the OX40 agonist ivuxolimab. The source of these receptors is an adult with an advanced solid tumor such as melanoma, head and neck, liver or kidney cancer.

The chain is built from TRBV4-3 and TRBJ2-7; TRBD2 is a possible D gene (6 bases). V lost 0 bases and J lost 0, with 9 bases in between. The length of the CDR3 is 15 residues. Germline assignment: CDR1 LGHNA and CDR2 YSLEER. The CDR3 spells CASSQEGTDSYEQYF. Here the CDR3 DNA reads TGCGCCAGCAGCCAAGAAGGGACTGACTCCTACGAGCAGTACTTC.

The CDR3 DNA reads as TGTGCCAGCAGTGAAGCGCTTCGCGGGGGGTATGAAGAGACCCAGTACTTC. Translation gives CASSEALRGGYEETQYF. The rearrangement joins TRBV6-1 to TRBJ2-5; 8 bases fit TRBD2. From germline, CDR1 is MNHNS and CDR2 SASEGT. The trim removed 0 bases at V and 3 bases at J, leaving 9 bases unmatched. The CDR3 is 17 amino acids.

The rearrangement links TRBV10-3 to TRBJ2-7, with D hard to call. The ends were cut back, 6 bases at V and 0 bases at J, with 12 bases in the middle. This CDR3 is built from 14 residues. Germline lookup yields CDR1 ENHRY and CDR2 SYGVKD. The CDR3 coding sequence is TGTGCCATCAGACCCAATTTTGGCTCCTACGAGCAGTACTTC. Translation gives CAIRPNFGSYEQYF.

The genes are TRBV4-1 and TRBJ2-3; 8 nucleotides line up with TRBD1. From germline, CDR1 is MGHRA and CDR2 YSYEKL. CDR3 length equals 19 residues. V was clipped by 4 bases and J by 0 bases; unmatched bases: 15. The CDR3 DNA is TGCGCCAGCAGCCGAGAAAGGGACAGGAGCTTTTCTAGCACAGATACGCAGTATTTT. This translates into CASSRERDRSFSSTDTQYF.

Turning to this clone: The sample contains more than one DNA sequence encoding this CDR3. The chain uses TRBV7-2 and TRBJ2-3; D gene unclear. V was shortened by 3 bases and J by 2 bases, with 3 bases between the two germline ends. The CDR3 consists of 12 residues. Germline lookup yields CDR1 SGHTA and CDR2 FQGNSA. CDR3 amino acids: CASSFSTDTQYF. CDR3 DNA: TGTGCCAGCAGCTTTTCCACAGATACGCAGTATTTT.

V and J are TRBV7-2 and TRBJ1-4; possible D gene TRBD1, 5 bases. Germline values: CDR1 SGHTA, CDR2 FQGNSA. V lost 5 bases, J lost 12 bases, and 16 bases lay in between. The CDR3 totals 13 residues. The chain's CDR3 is CASSRRPGEELFF. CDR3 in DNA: TGTGCCAGCAGCAGGAGGCCGGGGGAAGAACTGTTTTTT.

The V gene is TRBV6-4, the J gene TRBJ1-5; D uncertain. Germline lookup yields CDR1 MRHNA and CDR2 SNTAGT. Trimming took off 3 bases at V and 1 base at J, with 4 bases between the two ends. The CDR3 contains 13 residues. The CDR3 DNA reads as TGTGCCAGCAGTGAGTCCAGCAATCAGCCCCAGCATTTT. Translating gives CASSESSNQPQHF.

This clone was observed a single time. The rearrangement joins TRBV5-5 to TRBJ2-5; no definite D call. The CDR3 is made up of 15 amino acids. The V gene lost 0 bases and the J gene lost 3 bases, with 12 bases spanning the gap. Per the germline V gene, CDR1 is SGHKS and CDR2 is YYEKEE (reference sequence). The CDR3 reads CASSLGVGQEETQYF. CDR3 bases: TGTGCCAGCAGCTTGGGTGTAGGGCAAGAAGAGACCCAGTACTTC.

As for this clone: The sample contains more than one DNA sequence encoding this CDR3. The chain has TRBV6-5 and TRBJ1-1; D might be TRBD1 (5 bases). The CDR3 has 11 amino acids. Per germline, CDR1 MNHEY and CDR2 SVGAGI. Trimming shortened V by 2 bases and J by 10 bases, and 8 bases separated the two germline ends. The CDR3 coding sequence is TGTGCCAGCAGTTACAAAGGGGTAGCTTTCTTT. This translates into CASSYKGVAFF.

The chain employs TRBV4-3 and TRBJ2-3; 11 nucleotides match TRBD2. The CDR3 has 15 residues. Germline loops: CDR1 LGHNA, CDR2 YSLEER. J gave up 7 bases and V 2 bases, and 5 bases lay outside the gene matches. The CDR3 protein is CASSQPSGGIHTQYF. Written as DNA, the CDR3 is TGCGCCAGCAGCCAACCTAGCGGGGGGATACATACGCAGTATTTT.

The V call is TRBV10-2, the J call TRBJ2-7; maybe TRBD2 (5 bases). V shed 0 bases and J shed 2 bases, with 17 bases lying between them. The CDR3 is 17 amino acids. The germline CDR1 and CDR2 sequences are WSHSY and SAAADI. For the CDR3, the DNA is TGCGCCAGCAGTGAGTCTTGGGAGTCGATAACCCCCTACGAGCAGTACTTC. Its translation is CASSESWESITPYEQYF.

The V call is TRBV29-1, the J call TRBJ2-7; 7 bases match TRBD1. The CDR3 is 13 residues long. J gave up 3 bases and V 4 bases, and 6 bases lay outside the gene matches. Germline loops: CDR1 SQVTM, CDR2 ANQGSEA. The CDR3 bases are TGCAGCGTTGTCCCGGACAGGAACTACGAGCAGTACTTC. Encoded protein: CSVVPDRNYEQYF.

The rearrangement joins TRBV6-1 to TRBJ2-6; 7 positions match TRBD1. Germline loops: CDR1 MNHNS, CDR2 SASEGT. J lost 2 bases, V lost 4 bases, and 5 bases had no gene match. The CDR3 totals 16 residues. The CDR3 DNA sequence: TGTGCCAGCAGTGTGGGGCAGGGGGCTGGGGCCAACGTCCTGACTTTC. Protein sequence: CASSVGQGAGANVLTF.

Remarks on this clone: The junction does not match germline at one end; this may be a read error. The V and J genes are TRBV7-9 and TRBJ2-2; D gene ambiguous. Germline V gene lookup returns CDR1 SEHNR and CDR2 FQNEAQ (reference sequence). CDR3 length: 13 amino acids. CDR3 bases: TGTGCCAGCAGCTTACTCGACCCCGGTGAGCTGTTTTTT. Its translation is CASSLLDPGELFF.

The CDR3 spells CAISTSGGASYNEQFF. As DNA, the CDR3 is TGTGCCATCAGTACTAGCGGGGGGGCATCCTACAATGAGCAGTTCTTC. The chain uses TRBV10-3 and TRBJ2-1; TRBD2 agrees at 13 bases. Germline CDR1 reads ENHRY; CDR2 reads SYGVKD. This CDR3 contains 16 residues. The trim removed 5 bases at V and 1 base at J, leaving 2 bases unmatched.

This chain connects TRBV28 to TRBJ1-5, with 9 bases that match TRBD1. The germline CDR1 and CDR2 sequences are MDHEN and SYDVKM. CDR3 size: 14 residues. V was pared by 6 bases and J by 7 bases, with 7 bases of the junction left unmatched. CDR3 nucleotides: TGTGCCAGCAGAGTAACAGGGGGCAGGCAGCCCCAGCATTTT. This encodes CASRVTGGRQPQHF.

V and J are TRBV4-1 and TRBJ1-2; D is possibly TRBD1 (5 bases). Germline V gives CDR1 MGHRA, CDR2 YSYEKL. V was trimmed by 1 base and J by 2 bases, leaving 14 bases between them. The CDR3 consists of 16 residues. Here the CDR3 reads CASSQVPPGGNYGYTF. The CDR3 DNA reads TGCGCCAGCAGCCAAGTCCCCCCGGGGGGGAACTATGGCTACACCTTC.

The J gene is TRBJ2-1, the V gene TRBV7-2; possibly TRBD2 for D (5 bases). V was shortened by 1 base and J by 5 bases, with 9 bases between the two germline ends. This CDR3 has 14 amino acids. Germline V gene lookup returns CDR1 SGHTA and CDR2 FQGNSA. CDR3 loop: CASSLVGRDNEQFF. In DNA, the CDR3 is TGTGCCAGCAGCTTAGTTGGGAGAGACAATGAGCAGTTCTTC.

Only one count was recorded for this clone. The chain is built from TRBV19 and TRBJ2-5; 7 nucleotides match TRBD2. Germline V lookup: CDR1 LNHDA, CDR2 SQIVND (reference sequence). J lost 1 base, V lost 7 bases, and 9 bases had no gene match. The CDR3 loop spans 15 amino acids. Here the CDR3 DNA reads TGTGCCAGTACCGATGGGGGGGGGACCCAAGAGACCCAGTACTTC. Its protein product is CASTDGGGTQETQYF.